These T cell receptor beta chains were read from a single sample in a study of shared clonotypes between healthy human individuals. TCRdb's copy holds only in-frame clones and misses some; the assay was immunoSEQ multiplex PCR. The table has about 2.4 million clones, 80% to 95% seen once. What was sequenced was naive CD4+ T cells from PBMCs. These receptors came from a man aged 18 to 35 in good health. Some clones in this sample may be carry-over from other donors' samples. CDR3s include the opening cysteine and the closing phenylalanine or tryptophan. The order of the fields is J gene, V gene, CDR3 protein.

>TRBJ2-2|TRBV5-1
CASTWRGHNTGELFF
>TRBJ2-1|TRBV4-3
CASSRVSGSGNNEQFF
>TRBJ1-5|TRBV19
CASSLGGRAQPQHF
>TRBJ1-1|TRBV5-8
CASSLARRGTNTEAFF
>TRBJ1-5|TRBV6-1
CASTISNQPQHF
>TRBJ1-5|TRBV6-1
CASRGTNQPQHF
>TRBJ2-1|TRBV28
CASSQTNPYNEQFF
>TRBJ1-2|TRBV6-5
CASSPDRGLGGYTF
>TRBJ1-2|TRBV19
CASSPLDRALYGYTF
>TRBJ2-7|TRBV30
CAWTRVWRDDPPYSYEQYF
>TRBJ1-2|TRBV29-1
CSAGAGRNYGYTF
>TRBJ1-5|TRBV10-3
CAISGQGDQPQHF
>TRBJ2-6|TRBV4-3
CASRRGSGDSGANVLTF
>TRBJ1-3|TRBV5-6
CASGTQGAGNTIYF
>TRBJ1-3|TRBV7-3
CASSSGAGNTIYF
>TRBJ2-6|TRBV9
CASSVYGTGISGANVLTF
>TRBJ2-1|TRBV11-2
CASSLDKNRDRGNEQFF
>TRBJ1-2|TRBV13
CASSSRRGSGYTF
>TRBJ2-3|TRBV28
CASALPSTDTQYF
>TRBJ2-5|TRBV7-2
CASSLGLAGQETQYF
>TRBJ2-1|TRBV11-3
CASSLDKGAMTYNEQFF
>TRBJ1-2|TRBV12-5
CASGLTVGRLNYGYTF
>TRBJ1-3|TRBV5-1
CASSFAGQTSGNTIYF
>TRBJ1-4|TRBV10-3
CAISETGSINEKLFF
>TRBJ2-1|TRBV9
CASSGEGLSYNEQFF
>TRBJ2-7|TRBV6-1
CASREGPGFDEQYF
>TRBJ2-7|TRBV5-1
CASSSGTGFDEQYF
>TRBJ1-1|TRBV18
CASSPGQQAEAFF
>TRBJ1-3|TRBV25-1
CASSTGGSGNTIYF
>TRBJ2-7|TRBV7-9
CASSQTGQGHEQYF
>TRBJ2-1|TRBV5-6
CASSPRETGVNEQFF
>TRBJ1-5|TRBV28
CASSPGGSNQPQHF
>TRBJ2-2|TRBV11-2
CASSRRLTGELFF
>TRBJ2-2|TRBV2
CASKRDSPNTGELFF
>TRBJ1-1|TRBV7-2
CASSSGAVMNTEAFF
>TRBJ2-1|TRBV11-2
CASSPYDEQFF
>TRBJ2-1|TRBV18
CASSPIRISDNEQFF
>TRBJ1-2|TRBV15
CATSQEGMDGYTF
>TRBJ2-7|TRBV5-5
CASRPAGLAVAPYEQYF
>TRBJ2-5|TRBV7-3
CASSLSTGQETQYF
>TRBJ1-2|TRBV25-1
CASSEHPPNYGYTF
>TRBJ1-4|TRBV5-8
CASGRSYFATNEKLFF
>TRBJ2-3|TRBV2
CASSEVPGTDTQYF
>TRBJ1-2|TRBV29-1
CSVEGGEDTF
>TRBJ2-5|TRBV27
CASSRNPGQGGETQYF
>TRBJ1-2|TRBV15
CATSRDVSGDGYTF
>TRBJ2-2|TRBV27
CASTSPGDTGELFF
>TRBJ1-1|TRBV5-1
CASSFLGGNTEAFF
>TRBJ1-2|TRBV7-3
CASSLTGRQEGYTF